The rows below give T cell receptor beta chains drawn from one sample of a study of cytomegalovirus exposure and HLA in healthy donors. Method: immunoSEQ multiplex PCR; TCRdb's copy keeps in-frame clones and lacks some. The sample includes 150,000 to 200,000 clones, 70% to 85% of them seen just once. Input material: PBMCs. These receptors were obtained from a woman aged 25 to 39 in good health and CMV-seropositive. Both conserved end residues are part of each CDR3. Fields, in order: J gene, D gene, clone size, V gene, CDR3 DNA, CDR3 protein. D genes are given only for firm matches. Clone size, where shown, is once, few, many, or a class for clones that have expanded.

J gene: TRBJ2-2; D gene: NA; clone size: NA; V gene: TRBV7-9; CDR3 DNA: TGTGCCAGCAGCTTAGCCCAGGGGACCGGGGAGCTGTTTTTT; CDR3 protein: CASSLAQGTGELFF
J gene: TRBJ2-3; D gene: NA; clone size: NA; V gene: TRBV11-2; CDR3 DNA: TGTGCCAGCAGCTCTAGCGCAAGAGATACGCAGTATTTT; CDR3 protein: CASSSSARDTQYF
J gene: TRBJ2-1; D gene: TRBD2; clone size: NA; V gene: TRBV2; CDR3 DNA: TGTGCCAGCAGTGAAACCAGCGGGGGGGCCTATGAGCAGTTCTTC; CDR3 protein: CASSETSGGAYEQFF
J gene: TRBJ2-2; D gene: NA; clone size: NA; V gene: TRBV29-1; CDR3 DNA: TGCAGCGTTGAAACCCGGTACACCGGGGAGCTGTTTTTT; CDR3 protein: CSVETRYTGELFF
J gene: TRBJ1-2; D gene: NA; clone size: NA; V gene: TRBV30; CDR3 DNA: TGTGCCTGGAGTATGGTGGAGACCTATGGCTACACCTTC; CDR3 protein: CAWSMVETYGYTF
J gene: TRBJ1-1; D gene: TRBD1; clone size: NA; V gene: TRBV29-1; CDR3 DNA: TGCAGCGTTGCCCAGGGGGACACTGAAGCTTTCTTT; CDR3 protein: CSVAQGDTEAFF
J gene: TRBJ2-5; D gene: NA; clone size: NA; V gene: TRBV7-9; CDR3 DNA: TGTGCCAGCAGCGATGACAGGTCTGGGGAGACCCAGTACTTC; CDR3 protein: CASSDDRSGETQYF
J gene: TRBJ2-3; D gene: NA; clone size: NA; V gene: TRBV5-1; CDR3 DNA: TGCGCCAGCAGCTTAGGAGCGGCTAGCACAGATACGCAGTATTTT; CDR3 protein: CASSLGAASTDTQYF
J gene: TRBJ1-4; D gene: TRBD1; clone size: NA; V gene: TRBV9; CDR3 DNA: TGTGCCAGCAGCCCCGGACAGGGGGATGAAAAACTGTTTTTT; CDR3 protein: CASSPGQGDEKLFF
J gene: TRBJ2-5; D gene: TRBD2; clone size: NA; V gene: TRBV6-5; CDR3 DNA: TGTGCCAGCAGTTACTCTGGGACTAGCGGCCAAGAGACCCAGTACTTC; CDR3 protein: CASSYSGTSGQETQYF
J gene: TRBJ2-7; D gene: TRBD2; clone size: NA; V gene: TRBV5-5; CDR3 DNA: TGTGCCAGCAGCTTGGGGCTTGGGGGGGGGACGTTCGAGCAGTACTTC; CDR3 protein: CASSLGLGGGTFEQYF
J gene: TRBJ2-3; D gene: NA; clone size: NA; V gene: TRBV5-1; CDR3 DNA: TGCGCCAGCAGTCAGGGGAGCACAGATACGCAGTATTTT; CDR3 protein: CASSQGSTDTQYF
J gene: TRBJ2-3; D gene: TRBD2; clone size: NA; V gene: TRBV5-1; CDR3 DNA: TGCGCCAGCAGCTTCAACTTAGCGGGAGGGCCAAACAGAGGCACAGATACGCAGTATTTT; CDR3 protein: CASSFNLAGGPNRGTDTQYF
J gene: TRBJ2-4; D gene: NA; clone size: few; V gene: TRBV21-1; CDR3 DNA: TGTGCCAGCACTGGCGGGAGAACTTTAGCCAAAAACATTCAGTACTTC; CDR3 protein: CASTGGRTLAKNIQYF
J gene: TRBJ2-7; D gene: NA; clone size: NA; V gene: TRBV11-2; CDR3 DNA: TGTGCCAGCAGCCTGGGCCCAGGTCCCTACGAGCAGTACTTC; CDR3 protein: CASSLGPGPYEQYF
J gene: TRBJ1-5; D gene: TRBD1; clone size: NA; V gene: TRBV18; CDR3 DNA: TGTGCCAGCTCACCTTTCAGACAGGGACGGCACAGCAATCAGCCCCAGCATTTT; CDR3 protein: CASSPFRQGRHSNQPQHF
J gene: TRBJ1-6; D gene: NA; clone size: NA; V gene: TRBV6-1; CDR3 DNA: TGTGCCAGCAGTGGGGCAGGGCAAGGTAATTCACCCCTCCACTTT; CDR3 protein: CASSGAGQGNSPLHF
J gene: TRBJ2-5; D gene: NA; clone size: NA; V gene: TRBV5-6; CDR3 DNA: TGTGCCAGCAGCCTAAACGGGGTAAAAGAGACCCAGTACTTC; CDR3 protein: CASSLNGVKETQYF
J gene: TRBJ1-1; D gene: NA; clone size: many; V gene: TRBV9; CDR3 DNA: TGTGCCAGCAGCGGGCGCGGGGGCGCCCCGAGAGCTTTCTTT; CDR3 protein: CASSGRGGAPRAFF
J gene: TRBJ2-5; D gene: TRBD1; clone size: NA; V gene: TRBV5-1; CDR3 DNA: TGCGCCAGCAGCTGGGGGGGACAGGGGTACCAAGAGACCCAGTACTTC; CDR3 protein: CASSWGGQGYQETQYF
J gene: TRBJ2-2; D gene: NA; clone size: NA; V gene: TRBV5-4; CDR3 DNA: TGTGCCAGCAGCCTACCGAACACCGGGGAGCTGTTTTTT; CDR3 protein: CASSLPNTGELFF
J gene: TRBJ2-2; D gene: TRBD2; clone size: NA; V gene: TRBV7-9; CDR3 DNA: TGTGCCAGCAGCTTAATGGGAGGGACCGGGGAGCTGTTTTTT; CDR3 protein: CASSLMGGTGELFF
J gene: TRBJ2-4; D gene: TRBD1; clone size: NA; V gene: TRBV7-2; CDR3 DNA: TGTGCCAGCAGGCCGGGACAGGGGGCTTTCATTCAGTACTTC; CDR3 protein: CASRPGQGAFIQYF
J gene: TRBJ2-2; D gene: NA; clone size: NA; V gene: TRBV27; CDR3 DNA: TGTGCCAGCAGTGACCGTCTGACAGCGAACACCGGGGAGCTGTTTTTT; CDR3 protein: CASSDRLTANTGELFF
J gene: TRBJ1-2; D gene: NA; clone size: few; V gene: TRBV7-9; CDR3 DNA: TGTGCCACTCGCTATGTGAACTATGGCTACACCTTC; CDR3 protein: CATRYVNYGYTF
J gene: TRBJ2-2; D gene: NA; clone size: NA; V gene: TRBV9; CDR3 DNA: TGTGCCAGCAGCGCCGTAGGGGGTAGCACCGGGGAGCTGTTTTTT; CDR3 protein: CASSAVGGSTGELFF
J gene: TRBJ1-1; D gene: TRBD1; clone size: NA; V gene: TRBV6-5; CDR3 DNA: TGTGCCAGCACCTCGGTGACAGGGTCTTACACTGAAGCTTTCTTT; CDR3 protein: CASTSVTGSYTEAFF
J gene: TRBJ1-2; D gene: NA; clone size: NA; V gene: TRBV19; CDR3 DNA: TGTGCCAGTACGATCGGGGGGCTTTATGGCTACACCTTC; CDR3 protein: CASTIGGLYGYTF
J gene: TRBJ1-1; D gene: NA; clone size: NA; V gene: TRBV2; CDR3 DNA: TGTGCCAGCAGAGCCGCAGGGTTTAGGAACACTGAAGCTTTCTTT; CDR3 protein: CASRAAGFRNTEAFF
J gene: TRBJ2-7; D gene: NA; clone size: NA; V gene: TRBV6-1; CDR3 DNA: TGTGCCTCCAGGCTCCCGGGAGACGGGCACGAGCAGTACTTC; CDR3 protein: CASRLPGDGHEQYF
J gene: TRBJ2-3; D gene: TRBD2; clone size: NA; V gene: TRBV2; CDR3 DNA: TGTGCCAGCAGTCGGGGTCAACTAGCGGGGGGGAGTACAGATACGCAGTATTTT; CDR3 protein: CASSRGQLAGGSTDTQYF
J gene: TRBJ1-1; D gene: TRBD1; clone size: few; V gene: TRBV4-1; CDR3 DNA: TGCGCCAGCAGCCACCGCGGACAGGGGGCGAGGAACACTGAAGCTTTCTTT; CDR3 protein: CASSHRGQGARNTEAFF
J gene: TRBJ2-7; D gene: TRBD1; clone size: NA; V gene: TRBV5-4; CDR3 DNA: TGTGCCAGCAGTCCCGGGACAGCCCGCTACGAGCAGTACTTC; CDR3 protein: CASSPGTARYEQYF
J gene: TRBJ2-7; D gene: TRBD1; clone size: NA; V gene: TRBV5-1; CDR3 DNA: TGCGCCAGCAGCTTGGTGGACAGGGGAGGCTACGAGCAGTACTTC; CDR3 protein: CASSLVDRGGYEQYF
J gene: TRBJ1-1; D gene: NA; clone size: few; V gene: TRBV2; CDR3 DNA: TGTGCCAGCGGGGCCGGGACTGATGCGGGGGAAGCTTTCTTT; CDR3 protein: CASGAGTDAGEAFF
J gene: TRBJ2-5; D gene: NA; clone size: NA; V gene: TRBV21-1; CDR3 DNA: TGTGCCAGCACCTTCTCCCCGGGACAGGGTTTCTGGGAGACCCAGTACTTC; CDR3 protein: CASTFSPGQGFWETQYF
J gene: TRBJ2-1; D gene: TRBD1; clone size: NA; V gene: TRBV7-2; CDR3 DNA: TGTGCCAGCAGCTTAGACAGGGGACGGAATGAGCAGTTCTTC; CDR3 protein: CASSLDRGRNEQFF
J gene: TRBJ1-5; D gene: TRBD1; clone size: once; V gene: TRBV4-1; CDR3 DNA: TGCGCCAGCAGCCAAGGTCAGGGGGCGGGACAGCCCCAGCATTTT; CDR3 protein: CASSQGQGAGQPQHF
J gene: TRBJ1-1; D gene: NA; clone size: few; V gene: TRBV5-8; CDR3 DNA: TGTGCCAGCAGCTTGGCCGAGGGAATTGGAAGAGCTTTCTTT; CDR3 protein: CASSLAEGIGRAFF
J gene: TRBJ1-6; D gene: TRBD1; clone size: NA; V gene: TRBV7-9; CDR3 DNA: TGTGCCAGCAGCTTAGGGGACAGGGGGATGTCACCCCTCCACTTT; CDR3 protein: CASSLGDRGMSPLHF
J gene: TRBJ1-5; D gene: NA; clone size: NA; V gene: TRBV1; CDR3 DNA: TGCACCAGCAGCCTTCCCCCCAACCGGGACAGGGATTCTCAGCCCCAGCATTTT; CDR3 protein: CTSSLPPNRDRDSQPQHF
J gene: TRBJ1-3; D gene: TRBD1; clone size: NA; V gene: TRBV27; CDR3 DNA: TGTGCCAGCAGACAGGGGGCTGGAAACACCATATATTTT; CDR3 protein: CASRQGAGNTIYF
J gene: TRBJ1-5; D gene: TRBD1; clone size: NA; V gene: TRBV6-5; CDR3 DNA: TGTGCCAGCAGTCCCGGGACAGGAGATCAGCCCCAGCATTTT; CDR3 protein: CASSPGTGDQPQHF
J gene: TRBJ1-1; D gene: NA; clone size: NA; V gene: TRBV5-4; CDR3 DNA: TGTGCCAGCAGCTTGGATAACAGGGACACTGAAGCTTTCTTT; CDR3 protein: CASSLDNRDTEAFF